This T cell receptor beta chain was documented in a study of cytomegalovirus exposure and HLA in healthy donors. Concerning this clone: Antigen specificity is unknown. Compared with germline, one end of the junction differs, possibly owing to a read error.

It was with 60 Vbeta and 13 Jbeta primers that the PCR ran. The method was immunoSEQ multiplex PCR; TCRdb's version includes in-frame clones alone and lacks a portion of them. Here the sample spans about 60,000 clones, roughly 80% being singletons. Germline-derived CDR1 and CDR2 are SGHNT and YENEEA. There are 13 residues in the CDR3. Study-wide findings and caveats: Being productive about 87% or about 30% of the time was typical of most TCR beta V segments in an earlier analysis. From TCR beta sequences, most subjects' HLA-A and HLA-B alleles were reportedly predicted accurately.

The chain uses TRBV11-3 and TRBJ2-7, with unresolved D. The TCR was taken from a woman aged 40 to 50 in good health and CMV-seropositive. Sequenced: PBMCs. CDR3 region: CASSFLPGTPPVF. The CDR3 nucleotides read TGTGCCAGCAGCTTTCTTCCGGGTACTCCCCCGGTCTTC.